A selection of T cell receptor beta chains follows, all from one sample in a study of CD8 T cells in Susac syndrome. TCRdb fed the immunoSEQ multiplex PCR reads into MiXCR, producing one record per CDR3 protein. The sample gives 100,000 to 150,000 distinct CDR3 sequences, about 93% of which show up once; 0.085% to 0.09% is in the top ten. The specimen was CD4+ T cells from PBMCs. The source of these receptors is a human donor in good health. CDR3s include the opening cysteine and the closing phenylalanine or tryptophan. D genes are given only for firm matches. The size of a clone is reported for some rows only, either as once, few or many, or as a class for expanded clones.

CDR3aa	CDR3nt	abundance	v_gene	j_gene	d_gene
CASSMRQTEAFF	TGTGCCAGTAGTATGAGGCAGACTGAAGCTTTCTTT	-	TRBV19	TRBJ1-1	-
CAWKGRDGYTF	TGTGCCTGGAAGGGGAGAGATGGCTACACCTTC	few	TRBV30	TRBJ1-2	-
CASSPGGSGNEQYF	TGTGCCAGCTCACCTGGAGGGAGCGGAAACGAGCAGTACTTC	-	TRBV18	TRBJ2-7	-
CASSQDRGGGRNQPQHF	TGCGCCAGCAGCCAAGACAGGGGTGGGGGGCGCAATCAGCCCCAGCATTTT	-	TRBV4-1	TRBJ1-5	-
CASSQGGQGRNEQYF	TGTGCCAGCAGCCAAGGGGGACAGGGTCGCAACGAGCAGTACTTC	-	TRBV3-1	TRBJ2-7	TRBD1
CASSEVGTRAYEQYF	TGTGCCAGCAGTGAAGTGGGGACTCGAGCCTACGAGCAGTACTTC	-	TRBV6-1	TRBJ2-7	-
CAISSGRLDNEQFF	TGTGCCATCTCTAGCGGGAGGTTGGACAATGAGCAGTTCTTC	-	TRBV10-3	TRBJ2-1	TRBD2
CASSPNPGTGGLQPQHF	TGTGCCAGCTCACCTAATCCCGGGACAGGGGGTTTGCAGCCCCAGCATTTT	-	TRBV18	TRBJ1-5	TRBD1
CANSQTGQGVSYEQYF	TGCGCCAACAGCCAAACGGGACAGGGGGTCTCCTACGAGCAGTACTTC	-	TRBV4-3	TRBJ2-7	TRBD1
CASSLDRVTYEQYF	TGCGCCAGCAGCTTGGACAGGGTTACCTACGAGCAGTACTTC	-	TRBV5-1	TRBJ2-7	-
CSVEIRSRGRLDYEQYF	TGCAGCGTTGAGATCCGCAGTAGGGGACGGCTAGACTACGAGCAGTACTTC	-	TRBV29-1	TRBJ2-7	-
CASSPHGGWAKNIQYF	TGTGCCAGCAGCCCCCACGGGGGTTGGGCCAAAAACATTCAGTACTTC	-	TRBV7-9	TRBJ2-4	-
CASSSRTGGYTEAFF	TGCGCCAGCAGCTCAAGGACAGGGGGCTACACTGAAGCTTTCTTT	-	TRBV4-1	TRBJ1-1	TRBD1
CATSRQSGEQYF	TGTGCCACCAGCAGACAGAGTGGAGAGCAGTACTTC	-	TRBV15	TRBJ2-7	-
CASSLGGDQPQHF	TGCGCCAGCAGCTTGGGAGGGGATCAGCCCCAGCATTTT	-	TRBV5-1	TRBJ1-5	-
CASSQDPRGGQTQYF	TGTGCCAGCAGCCAAGACCCCCGCGGGGGCCAGACCCAGTACTTC	-	TRBV3-1	TRBJ2-5	-
CASTPMDRGEKLFF	TGCGCCAGCACCCCCATGGACCGAGGAGAAAAACTGTTTTTT	-	TRBV5-1	TRBJ1-4	-
CASSLDRLYEQYF	TGTGCCAGCAGCTTAGACCGCTTGTACGAGCAGTACTTC	-	TRBV7-2	TRBJ2-7	-
CASSSRTSRETQYF	TGTGCCAGCAGCTCTAGGACTAGTCGAGAGACCCAGTACTTC	once	TRBV7-2	TRBJ2-5	TRBD2
CASSLGGPHNEQFF	TGTGCCAGCAGCTTAGGAGGACCGCACAATGAGCAGTTCTTC	-	TRBV7-2	TRBJ2-1	-
CASSLRTVSGFTQYF	TGTGCCAGCAGTCTCCGAACGGTGTCGGGGTTTACGCAGTATTTT	-	TRBV12-3/TRBV12-4	TRBJ2-3	-
CASSSLSGSVTYF	TGTGCCAGCAGCTCCCTCAGCGGTAGCGTAACGTATTTT	-	TRBV11-2	TRBJ2-3	-
CASSGWSQGGYQPQHF	TGTGCCAGCAGCGGGTGGAGCCAGGGGGGGTATCAGCCCCAGCATTTT	-	TRBV12-3/TRBV12-4	TRBJ1-5	TRBD1
CASRLAATKETQYF	TGTGCCAGCAGGCTAGCTGCCACAAAAGAGACCCAGTACTTC	-	TRBV3-1	TRBJ2-5	-
CASSLLATDTQYF	TGTGCCAGCAGTTTATTAGCAACAGATACGCAGTATTTT	few	TRBV12-3/TRBV12-4	TRBJ2-3	-
CASRSRWGVGGQETQYF	TGTGCCAGCAGATCCCGATGGGGAGTTGGTGGTCAAGAGACCCAGTACTTC	-	TRBV7-8	TRBJ2-5	-
CASSVAAISSYNEQFF	TGTGCCAGCAGCGTAGCGGCGATCAGCTCCTACAATGAGCAGTTCTTC	-	TRBV9	TRBJ2-1	-
CASSQDSGGRAIPQQYF	TGTGCCAGCAGCCAAGATTCGGGGGGGAGGGCCATCCCTCAGCAGTACTTC	-	TRBV3-1	TRBJ2-7	TRBD2
CASSELGTVPVRSYEQYF	TGTGCCAGCAGTGAGCTGGGGACGGTGCCTGTGAGGTCCTACGAGCAGTACTTC	-	TRBV2	TRBJ2-7	-
CASRVSGAGANVLTF	TGTGCCAGCAGGGTCTCCGGGGCTGGGGCCAACGTCCTGACTTTC	few	TRBV6-1	TRBJ2-6	-